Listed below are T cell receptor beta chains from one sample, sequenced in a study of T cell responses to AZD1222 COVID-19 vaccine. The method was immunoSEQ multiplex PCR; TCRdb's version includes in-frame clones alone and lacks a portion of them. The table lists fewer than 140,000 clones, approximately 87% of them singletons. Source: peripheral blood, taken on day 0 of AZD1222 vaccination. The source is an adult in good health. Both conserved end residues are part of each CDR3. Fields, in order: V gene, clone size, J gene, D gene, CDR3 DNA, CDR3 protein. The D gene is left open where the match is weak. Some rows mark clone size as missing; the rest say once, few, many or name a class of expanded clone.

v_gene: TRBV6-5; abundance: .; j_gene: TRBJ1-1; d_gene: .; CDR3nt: TGTGCCAGCAGCCGGGGGACTAACACTGAAGCTTTCTTT; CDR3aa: CASSRGTNTEAFF
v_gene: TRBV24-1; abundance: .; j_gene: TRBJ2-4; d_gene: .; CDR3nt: TGTGCCACCAGTGCCCTGGACAGAACTCTAGCCAAAAACATTCAGTACTTC; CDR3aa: CATSALDRTLAKNIQYF
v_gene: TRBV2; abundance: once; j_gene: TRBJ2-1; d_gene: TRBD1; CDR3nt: TGTGCCAGCAGTGAGGGGACAGGGAAAAATGAGCAGTTCTTC; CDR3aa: CASSEGTGKNEQFF
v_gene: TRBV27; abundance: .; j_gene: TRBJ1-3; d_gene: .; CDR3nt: TGTGCCAGCAGCCTCGGGACGGATACTGGAAACACCATATATTTT; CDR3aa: CASSLGTDTGNTIYF
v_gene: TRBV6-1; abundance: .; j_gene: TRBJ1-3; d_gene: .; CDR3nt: TGTGCCAGCAGTGAAGCGAAGACAGCTGGAAACACCATATATTTT; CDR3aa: CASSEAKTAGNTIYF
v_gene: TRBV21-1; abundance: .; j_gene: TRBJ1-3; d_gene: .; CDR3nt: TGTGCCAGCAGCGACCAGACAGGGATTGTCTCTGGAAACACCATATATTTT; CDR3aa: CASSDQTGIVSGNTIYF
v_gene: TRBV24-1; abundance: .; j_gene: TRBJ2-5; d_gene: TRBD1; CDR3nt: TGTGCCACCAGTGATTTTGGGACAGGGGGCTCTGAGACCCAGTACTTC; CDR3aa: CATSDFGTGGSETQYF
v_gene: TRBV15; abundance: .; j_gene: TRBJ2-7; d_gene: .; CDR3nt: TGTGCCACCAGCAGTCGTACCTACGAGCAGTACTTC; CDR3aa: CATSSRTYEQYF
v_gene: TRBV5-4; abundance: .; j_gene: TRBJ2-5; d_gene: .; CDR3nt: TGTGCCAGCAGCCTGGGAGGAGGGCAAGAGACCCAGTACTTC; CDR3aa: CASSLGGGQETQYF
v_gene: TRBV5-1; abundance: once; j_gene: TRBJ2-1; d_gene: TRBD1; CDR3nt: TGCGCCAGCAGCCCCGTTGGGACAGGGGGGGGTGAGCAGTTCTTC; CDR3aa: CASSPVGTGGGEQFF
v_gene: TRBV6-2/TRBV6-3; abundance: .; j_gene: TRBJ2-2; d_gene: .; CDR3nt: TGTGCCAGCAGTGCCCAGGGGAACACCGGGGAGCTGTTTTTT; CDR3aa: CASSAQGNTGELFF
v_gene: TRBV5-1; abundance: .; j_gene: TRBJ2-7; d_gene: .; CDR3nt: TGCGCCAGCAGCGGCGCAGGGGGGCGCGAGCAGTACTTC; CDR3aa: CASSGAGGREQYF
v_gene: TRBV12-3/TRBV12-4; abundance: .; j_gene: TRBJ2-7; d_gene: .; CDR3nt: TGTGCCAGCAGTCTTCGACGGCGGGACGAGCAGTACTTC; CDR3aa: CASSLRRRDEQYF
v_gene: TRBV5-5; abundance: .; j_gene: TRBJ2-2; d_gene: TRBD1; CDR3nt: TGTGCCAGCAGCTTGGTAATAGGGACAGTTGATACCGGGGAGCTGTTTTTT; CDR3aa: CASSLVIGTVDTGELFF
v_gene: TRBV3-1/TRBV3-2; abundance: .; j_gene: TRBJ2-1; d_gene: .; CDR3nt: TGTGCCAGCACCCCTGCCCTAGCCTCCTACAATGAGCAGTTCTTC; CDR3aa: CASTPALASYNEQFF
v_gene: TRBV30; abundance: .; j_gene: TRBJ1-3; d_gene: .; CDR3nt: TGTGCCTGGAGTGCGGTATCGGTGGACACCATATATTTT; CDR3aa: CAWSAVSVDTIYF
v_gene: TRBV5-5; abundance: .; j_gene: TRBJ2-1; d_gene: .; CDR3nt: TGTGCCAGCAGCTTGGAAACAAGCTCCTACAATGAGCAGTTCTTC; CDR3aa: CASSLETSSYNEQFF
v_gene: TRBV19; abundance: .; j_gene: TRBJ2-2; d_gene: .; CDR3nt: TGTGCCAGTAGTTGGGGGGGCAGCGGGGAGCTGTTTTTT; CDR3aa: CASSWGGSGELFF
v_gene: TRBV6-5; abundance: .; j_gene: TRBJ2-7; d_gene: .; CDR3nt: TGTGCCAGCAGTTACGGAGGGACAGTCCACCGCGAGCAGTACTTC; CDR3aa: CASSYGGTVHREQYF
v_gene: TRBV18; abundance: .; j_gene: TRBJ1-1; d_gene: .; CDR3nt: TGTGCCAGCTCACCTGGCGGACAGAAGGCTGAAGCTTTCTTT; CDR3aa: CASSPGGQKAEAFF
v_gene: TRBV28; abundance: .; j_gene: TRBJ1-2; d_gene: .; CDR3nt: TGTGCCAGCAGTTCCCCGACAGGCCGGACAAGGGTTGGCTACACCTTC; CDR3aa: CASSSPTGRTRVGYTF
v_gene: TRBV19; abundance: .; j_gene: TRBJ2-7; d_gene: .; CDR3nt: TGTGCCAGTAGTAGCCAGGGGGGTGTCTACGAGCAGTACTTC; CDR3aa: CASSSQGGVYEQYF
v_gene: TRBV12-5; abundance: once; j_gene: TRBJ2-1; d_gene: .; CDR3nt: TGTGCTAGTGGTTTGGAAACGGCAAATGAGCAGTTCTTC; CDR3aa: CASGLETANEQFF
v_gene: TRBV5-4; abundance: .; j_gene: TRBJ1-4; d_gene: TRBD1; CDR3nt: TGTGCCAGCAGCATTGGACAGGGTTTCGAAAAACTGTTTTTT; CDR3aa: CASSIGQGFEKLFF
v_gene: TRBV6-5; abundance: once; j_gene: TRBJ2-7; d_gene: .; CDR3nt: TGTGCCAGCAGTTACTCGGCGGCGGGGATCTACGAGCAGTACTTC; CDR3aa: CASSYSAAGIYEQYF
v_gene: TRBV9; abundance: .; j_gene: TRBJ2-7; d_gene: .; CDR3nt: TGTGCCAGCAACGCAGGGACTGGCGAGCAGTACTTC; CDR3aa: CASNAGTGEQYF
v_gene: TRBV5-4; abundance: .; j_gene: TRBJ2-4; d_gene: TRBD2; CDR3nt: TGTGCCAGCAGCCGTAGCGGGACTGCCAAAAACATTCAGTACTTC; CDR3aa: CASSRSGTAKNIQYF
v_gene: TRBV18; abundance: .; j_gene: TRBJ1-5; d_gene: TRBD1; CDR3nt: TGTGCCAGCTCAGGGGGACAGGGAGATCAGCCCCAGCATTTT; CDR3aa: CASSGGQGDQPQHF
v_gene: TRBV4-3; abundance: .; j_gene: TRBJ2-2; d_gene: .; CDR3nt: TGCGCCAGCAGCCGAAGAGGGAGTAGCGGGAACACCGGGGAGCTGTTTTTT; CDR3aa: CASSRRGSSGNTGELFF